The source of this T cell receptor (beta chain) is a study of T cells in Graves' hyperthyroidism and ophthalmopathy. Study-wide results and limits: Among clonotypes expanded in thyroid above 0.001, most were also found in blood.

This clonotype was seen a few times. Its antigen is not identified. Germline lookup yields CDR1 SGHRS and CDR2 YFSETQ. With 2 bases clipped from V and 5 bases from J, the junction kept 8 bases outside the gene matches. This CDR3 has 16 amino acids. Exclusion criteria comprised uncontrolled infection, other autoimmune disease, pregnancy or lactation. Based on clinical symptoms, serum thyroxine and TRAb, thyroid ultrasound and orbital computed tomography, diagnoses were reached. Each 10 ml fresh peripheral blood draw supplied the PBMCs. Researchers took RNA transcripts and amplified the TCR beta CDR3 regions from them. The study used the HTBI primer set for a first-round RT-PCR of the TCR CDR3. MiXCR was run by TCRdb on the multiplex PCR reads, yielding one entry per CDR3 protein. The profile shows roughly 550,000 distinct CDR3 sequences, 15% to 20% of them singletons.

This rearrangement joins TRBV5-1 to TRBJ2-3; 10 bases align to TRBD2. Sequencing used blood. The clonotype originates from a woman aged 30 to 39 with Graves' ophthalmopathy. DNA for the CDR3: TGCGCCAGCAGCTTTCCTCTAGCGGGAGTAGTAGATACGCAGTATTTT. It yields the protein CASSFPLAGVVDTQYF.